This T cell receptor beta chain came from a study of T cell responses to AZD1222 COVID-19 vaccine. Study summary: Both about-4-week and about-12-week second-dose recipients were combined. Broader study findings: Spike-specific TCRs gained breadth and depth after people received two AZD1222 doses.

Data came from immunoSEQ multiplex PCR; TCRdb stores just in-frame clones and leaves some out. Of over 110,000 clones listed, about 93% are singletons. On this clone itself: The target antigen is unknown.

The CDR3 contains 14 residues. Germline CDR1 KGHSH, CDR2 LQKENI. V dropped 2 bases and J dropped 6; count of bases not matched to a gene: 6. The starting material was peripheral blood, obtained on day 0 of AZD1222 vaccination. The sequence was obtained from an adult in good health. This chain uses TRBV18 with TRBJ1-1; TRBD1 matches 7 bases. The DNA of the CDR3 is TGTGCCAGCTCACCAAACGAGGGGGCGGCTGAAGCTTTCTTT. It is translated as CASSPNEGAAEAFF.